This T cell receptor (beta chain) originates from a study of cytomegalovirus exposure and HLA in healthy donors. Overall study findings and caveats: Later analysis placed DRB1 highest and HLA-C lowest in TCR association rates, which differed by HLA locus. Relative to equally common others, HLA-associated TCR beta chains showed greater clonal expansion in a later analysis. Sequencing likely generated an artifact that appeared as a cluster of highly shared sequence variants. A prior analysis recorded that most TCR beta V segments were productive about 90% or about 30% of the time.

Amplification used 60 Vbeta primers and 13 Jbeta primers. Data came from immunoSEQ multiplex PCR; TCRdb stores just in-frame clones and leaves some out. This table holds around 160,000 clones, around three quarters found once. On this clone: Its antigen is unknown.

The V gene end was trimmed by 5 bases and the J gene end by 8 bases; junction bases not matched to a gene: 10. The CDR3 extends over 15 amino acids. Per germline, CDR1 LNHDA and CDR2 SQIVND (reference sequence). The sequence came from a woman between 40 and 55 years old in good health and CMV-seropositive. Sequenced input: PBMCs. The V and J genes are TRBV19 and TRBJ1-2; 11 nucleotides match TRBD1. The CDR3 spells CASSPYGTGGEGYTF. CDR3 coding DNA: TGTGCCAGTAGTCCCTACGGGACAGGGGGTGAAGGCTACACCTTC.